This TCR beta chain is from a study of circulating CD8 cells and anti-PD-1 response in melanoma. About the research overall: Responders had complete or partial responses; non-responders had stable or progressive disease.

General study points: Replicates were generally not done for experiments.

Four subsets defined by PD-1 and/or TIGIT were sorted from live CD3+CD8+TCRalphabeta+ cells. The QIAseq Immune Repertoire TCR panel built the libraries from approximately 16 ng of total RNA. TCRdb recomputed calls from the reads with MiXCR, one row per CDR3 protein. This sample has about 460 distinct CDR3 sequences; roughly 8.6% occur once, and the top ten carry roughly 19%. This clonotype was counted a single time. Its antigen remains unknown. This CDR3 has 16 amino acids. Germline CDR1 and CDR2: SGHDT and YYEEEE. The V and J ends lost 1 base and 1 base, in that order; junction bases with no gene match: 6.

The receptor was derived from a human donor with melanoma. The sequencing here drew on CD8+ T cells from PBMCs, taken at baseline or after one month of anti-PD-1 therapy (not recorded which). The chain uses TRBV5-6 and TRBJ2-3; the match to TRBD2 covers 7 bases. For the CDR3, the DNA is TGTGCCAGCAGCTTGATGGCGGGGGACGGCACAGATACGCAGTATTTT. Its protein product is CASSLMAGDGTDTQYF.